This T cell receptor beta chain was documented in a study of T-cell memory formation after mild COVID-19 (dated by TCRdb to the early 2020s). About the investigation overall: TCR sequence clusters from the two donors were found to be largely donor specific. In a couple of donors, T-cell clones that expanded and contracted after mild COVID-19 were followed by sequencing TCRalpha and TCRbeta repertoires longitudinally. The cohort was made up of two young adult volunteers, one female and one male, who were previously healthy. Summary of the overall study and its limitations: Contracting CD4+ clones were located mainly in the CM and EM memory subsets, whereas CD8+ clones were found to be enriched in EMRA. The study covered only a couple of mild cases, and larger cohorts including severe cases with pre-infection samples were considered necessary. The second-wave clones that peaked on day 37 were not confirmed to be SARS-CoV-2 specific. Some responding clones were found in pre-infection memory, which suggests that pre-existing cross-reactive memory T cells took part in the SARS-CoV-2 response. From day 15 to 85, contracting clones showed balanced CD4/CD8 phenotypes, whereas a second wave of clones that expanded from day 15 to 37 leaned towards CD4+.

The data were produced on an Illumina NovaSeq 6000. Using 5'RACE with constant-segment primers, TCRalpha and TCRbeta cDNA libraries were constructed, with sample barcodes and unique molecular identifiers added in the process. RNA was extracted from every sample with Trizol reagent. Libraries were amplified in two PCR steps, with a second sample barcode and Illumina TruSeq adapters added in the second step. Libraries were sequenced on an Illumina NovaSeq with 2 x 150 bp paired-end reads. On the study's bioinformatics: Reads were demultiplexed and collapsed into UMI-guided consensus sequences with migec v1.2.7. With mixcr v2.1.11, UMI consensuses were aligned to TRA and TRB V and J templates and assembled into clonotypes. A clonotype was counted as expanded or contracted only if both edgeR and NoisET called the change significant, with noise models trained on biological replicates. edgeR calls used a false discovery rate-adjusted p below 0.01 and a log2 fold-change threshold of 1. As an exploratory analysis of dynamics, max-normalized trajectories of the 1000 most abundant clonotypes were examined by PCA with hierarchical clustering. Separately sequenced CD4+ and CD8+ repertoires were used to assign a CD4 or CD8 phenotype to each responding clone. TCRdb redid the processing of the public reads, applying fastp at Q25 and MiXCR, and retained in-frame beta chains. Each entry is one CDR3 protein sequence, shown with its most common DNA and genes. The V and J calls here are based on TCRdb, not the publication. This sample comprises under 450,000 distinct CDR3 sequences, roughly an eighth of them detected only once. The ten largest clones take up roughly 22% of the sample.

Ficoll-Paque density gradient centrifugation was the method used to isolate PBMCs. From cysteine to phenylalanine, the CDR3 is 14 amino acids long. CDR3 DNA is the only sequence kept; it has 42 bases, read in frame from the first base. The junction shows trimming of 5 bases on V and 2 bases on J, plus 13 bases between the germline ends. The germline V gene (reference sequence) sets CDR1 to SEHNR and CDR2 to FQNEAQ. Regarding this clonotype: It lacks a known antigen. The input lacks base qualities; no much larger clone sits a single base away.

The sequence was obtained from a man aged 18 to 29 who had mild COVID-19 (a few samples of this study predate the infection). The sample titles of this study are shuffled in the database, so cell type and time point are left out; the donor was told from shared clones. The sample comprised PBMCs or a T cell subset sorted from them (not recorded which). The chain joins TRBV7-9 to TRBJ2-7; TRBD1 is possibly the D segment (5 matching bases). In nucleotides, the sequence is TGTGCCAGCAGCCCAGGGTCCCTTACCTACGAGCAGTACTTC. This sequence encodes CASSPGSLTYEQYF.